This T cell receptor (beta chain) was sequenced for a study of shared clonotypes between healthy human individuals. The naive CD8 population came from CD45RO-negative cells selected for CCR7, without terminally differentiated effector memory CD45RA+ cells. Assay used: immunoSEQ multiplex PCR; TCRdb lists only in-frame clones, some missing. In the table there are 450,000 to 700,000 clones, around 95% of which are singletons. The receptor was isolated from a woman aged 30 to 39 in good health. Specimen: naive CD8+ T cells sorted from blood.

CDR3 loop: CASSRRNYGYTF. CDR3 in DNA: TGTGCCAGCAGTCGACGGAACTATGGCTACACCTTC. V usage is TRBV6-6 and J usage is TRBJ1-2; the D is unclear. Germline CDR1 MNHNY, CDR2 SVGAGI (reference sequence). This CDR3 is 12 amino acids long. V was trimmed by 5 bases and J by 2 bases, leaving 6 bases between them.